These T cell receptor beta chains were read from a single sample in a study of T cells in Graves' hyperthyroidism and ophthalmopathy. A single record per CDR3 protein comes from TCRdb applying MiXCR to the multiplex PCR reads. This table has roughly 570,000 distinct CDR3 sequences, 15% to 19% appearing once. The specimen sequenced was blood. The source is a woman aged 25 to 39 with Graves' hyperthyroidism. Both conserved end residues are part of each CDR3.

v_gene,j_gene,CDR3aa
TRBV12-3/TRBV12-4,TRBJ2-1,CASSLGSGRFNEQFF
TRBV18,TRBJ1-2,CASSPSSPNYGYTF
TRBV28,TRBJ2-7,CASSPHSSGRRYEQYF
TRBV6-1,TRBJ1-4,CASSCAGREKLFF
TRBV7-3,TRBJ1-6,CASSLTVSSPLHF
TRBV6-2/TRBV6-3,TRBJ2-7,CASSYPNLADEQYF
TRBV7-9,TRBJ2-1,CASRSPGTRANEQFF
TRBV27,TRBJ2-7,CASSPRTSGRANEQYF
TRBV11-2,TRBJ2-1,CASSLTGTSGPSSYNEQFF
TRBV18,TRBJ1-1,CASSPSGGDTEAFF
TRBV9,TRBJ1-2,CASSNAGTGEGYGYTF
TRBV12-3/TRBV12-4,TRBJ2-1,CASRSGGPEQFF
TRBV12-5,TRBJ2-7,CASGLGPPPYEQYF
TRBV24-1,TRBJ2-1,CATRGGSGSSYNEQFF
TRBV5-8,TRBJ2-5,CASSSTGTSIQYF
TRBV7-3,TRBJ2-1,CASSQQLAGGQEQFF
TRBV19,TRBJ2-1,CATRINNEQFF
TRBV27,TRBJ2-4,CASSLDRADGNIQYF
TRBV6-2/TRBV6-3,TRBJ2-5,CASTPRDRPPWETQYF
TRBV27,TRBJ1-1,CASSPDREGFYEAFF
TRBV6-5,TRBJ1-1,CASSYSDTEAFF
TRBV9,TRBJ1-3,CASSVDSGNTIYF
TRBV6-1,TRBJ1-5,CASSTKPGQGSQPQHF
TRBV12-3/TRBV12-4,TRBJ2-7,CASRGGGLAEQYF
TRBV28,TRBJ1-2,CASSLEGAGGVYGYTF
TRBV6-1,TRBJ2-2,CASSVLAGLTTGELFF
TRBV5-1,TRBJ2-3,CASSLGAGTIGSTDTQYF
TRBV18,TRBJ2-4,CASSPMTGGTNIQYF
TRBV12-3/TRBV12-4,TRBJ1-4,CASRRTETMKGLFF